This T cell receptor (beta chain) was recovered during a study of T cell repertoires in cytomegalovirus infection. General study points: Carriers of CMV and the relevant HLA type were discriminated by public TCR beta frequency. Dominating the ex vivo response were TCR beta clonotypes that were CMV-specific and HLA-C-restricted.

The CDR3 has 13 residues. From germline, CDR1 is LNHDA and CDR2 SQIVND (reference sequence). As regards this clonotype: Its antigen is not identified. The germline gene is not matched at one end of the junction; a read error may be the cause.

MiXCR, run by TCRdb on the reads, gives a single entry per CDR3 protein. The profile shows nearly 550,000 distinct CDR3 sequences, 15% to 20% of them singletons. The sample taken for sequencing was CD8+ T cells from PBMCs. V is TRBV19 and J is TRBJ1-6, with unresolved D. This sequence was found in a human donor in good health (CMV status not recorded). Some clones in this sample may be carry-over from other donors' samples. CDR3 region: CASSIDPYSSLHF. DNA of the CDR3: TGTGCCAGTAGTATTGATCCGTATTCATCCCTCCACTTT.